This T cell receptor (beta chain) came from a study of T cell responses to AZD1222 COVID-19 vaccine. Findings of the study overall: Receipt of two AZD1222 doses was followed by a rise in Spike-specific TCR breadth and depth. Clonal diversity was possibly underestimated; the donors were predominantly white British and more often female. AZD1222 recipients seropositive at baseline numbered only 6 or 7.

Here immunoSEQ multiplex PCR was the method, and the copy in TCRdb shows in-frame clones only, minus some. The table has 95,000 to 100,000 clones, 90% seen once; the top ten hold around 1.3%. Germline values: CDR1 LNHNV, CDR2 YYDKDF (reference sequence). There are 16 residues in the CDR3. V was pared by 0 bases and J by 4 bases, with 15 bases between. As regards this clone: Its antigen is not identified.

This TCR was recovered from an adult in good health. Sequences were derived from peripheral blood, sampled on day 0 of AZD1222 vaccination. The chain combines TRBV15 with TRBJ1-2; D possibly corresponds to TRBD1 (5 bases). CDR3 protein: CATSRDSLDTLYGYTF. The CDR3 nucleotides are TGTGCCACCAGCAGAGATTCTTTGGACACTCTCTATGGCTACACCTTC.